This is a list of T cell receptor beta chains from one sample in a study of human T cells and chemical hapten exposure. MiXCR was run by TCRdb on the RACE reads, yielding one entry per CDR3 protein. The sample yields about 400,000 distinct CDR3 sequences, about 6.9% seen once. This sample comprised whole blood, obtained in connection with sensitization to the hapten diphenylcyclopropenone (DPC). All receptors come from a young woman with alopecia areata. Some clones in this sample may be carry-over from other donors' samples. Each CDR3 is given with its conserved first and last residue. D genes are given only for firm matches. Only part of the rows carry a size: once, few, many, or a class if the clone is expanded.

J gene,clone size,D gene,V gene,CDR3 DNA,CDR3 protein
TRBJ2-4,many,TRBD2,TRBV20-1,TGCAGTGCTGCGGGACTAGCGGACCAAAACATTCAGTACTTC,CSAAGLADQNIQYF
TRBJ2-7,few,NA,TRBV6-5,TGTGCCAGCAGGCGCGATATACAGGGATCCTACGAGCAGTACTTC,CASRRDIQGSYEQYF
TRBJ1-6,many,NA,TRBV6-6,TGTGCCAGCAGTTACGGGGCAGAGCCACCCCTCCACTTT,CASSYGAEPPLHF
TRBJ2-3,few,NA,TRBV6-5,TGTGCCAGCAGTCCCGTTGGTGGGGGAACAACAGATACGCAGTATTTT,CASSPVGGGTTDTQYF
TRBJ2-5,NA,NA,TRBV28,TGTGCCAGCAGTACGTACAGGGAACGAGAGACCCAGTACTTC,CASSTYRERETQYF
TRBJ1-2,many,NA,TRBV5-1,TGCGCCAGCAGCTTGGCCCTGACAGGCTACACCTTC,CASSLALTGYTF
TRBJ2-7,few,NA,TRBV4-3,TGCGCCAGCAGCCGTAATGCACAGGGTCCCGAGCAGTACTTC,CASSRNAQGPEQYF
TRBJ2-3,few,TRBD1,TRBV6-5,TGTGCCAGCAACAGGGGGAACACAGATACGCAGTATTTT,CASNRGNTDTQYF
TRBJ2-7,few,NA,TRBV28,TGTGCCAGCAGCCCGGACGGGCTTTCCTACGAGCAGTACTTC,CASSPDGLSYEQYF
TRBJ1-1,NA,NA,TRBV4-2,TGTGCCAGCAGCCAGTGGGGCCAGACAATGAACACTGAAGCTTTCTTT,CASSQWGQTMNTEAFF
TRBJ2-3,NA,TRBD1,TRBV11-2,TGTGCCAGCAGCTTAGGGCGAGGGACAGGGACAGATACGCAGTATTTT,CASSLGRGTGTDTQYF
TRBJ2-7,few,NA,TRBV5-6,TGTGCCAGCAGCTTTGGCAGGGGTCCCTACGAGCAGTACTTC,CASSFGRGPYEQYF
TRBJ2-3,many,NA,TRBV4-2,TGTGCCAGCAGCCATACGGGGTCAGATACGCAGTATTTT,CASSHTGSDTQYF
TRBJ2-2,NA,NA,TRBV12-3/TRBV12-4,TGTGCCAGCAGTTTGTCGGTAAACACCGGGGAGCTGTTTTTT,CASSLSVNTGELFF
TRBJ1-6,many,NA,TRBV27,TGTGCCAGCAGTTTTAACAATTCACCCCTCCACTTT,CASSFNNSPLHF
TRBJ2-6,few,NA,TRBV27,TGTGCCACTACCCAGGACAGTTACCACTCTGGGGCCAACGTCCTGACTTTC,CATTQDSYHSGANVLTF
TRBJ1-4,NA,TRBD1,TRBV5-6,TGTGCCAGCAGCTTGGCGGGACAGACAGTAGAAAAACTGTTTTTT,CASSLAGQTVEKLFF
TRBJ1-4,few,NA,TRBV21-1,TGTGCCAGCAGCAAATCAGGACAGGGGGACGAAAAACTGTTTTTT,CASSKSGQGDEKLFF
TRBJ2-5,few,NA,TRBV29-1,TGCAGCGTTGAAGCCAGCCGTACTGGGGACGAGACCCAGTACTTC,CSVEASRTGDETQYF
TRBJ1-2,few,NA,TRBV7-3,TGTGCCAGCAGCCCTCTTGGGGGACCCAATAACTATGGCTACACCTTC,CASSPLGGPNNYGYTF
TRBJ2-1,few,NA,TRBV20-1,TGCAGTGCCCACCACACTAGGGGGGGTGAGCAGTTCTTC,CSAHHTRGGEQFF
TRBJ1-4,many,NA,TRBV10-3,TGTGCCATCAGTGAGCAAGGGTTGGATGAAAAACTGTTTTTT,CAISEQGLDEKLFF
TRBJ1-1,many,NA,TRBV6-2/TRBV6-3,TGTGCCAGCAGTTACTCCCAGGACACTGAAGCTTTCTTT,CASSYSQDTEAFF
TRBJ1-5,NA,TRBD1,TRBV18,TGTGCCAGCTCACCCCGGACAGGGGAGCAGCCCCAGCATTTT,CASSPRTGEQPQHF
TRBJ1-3,few,NA,TRBV6-2/TRBV6-3,TGTGCCAGCATCTACGGACGGGCAAGCTCTGGAAACACCATATATTTT,CASIYGRASSGNTIYF
TRBJ2-7,NA,NA,TRBV6-2/TRBV6-3,TGTGCCAGCAGTCACCTTAGGGACGGCTCCTACGAGCAGTACTTC,CASSHLRDGSYEQYF
TRBJ1-2,many,TRBD1,TRBV7-3,TGTGCCAGCAGGCTCGACGGTACAGGGGCGCACTATGGCTACACCTTC,CASRLDGTGAHYGYTF
TRBJ2-6,NA,NA,TRBV2,TGTGCCAGCACCGCTTACTCTGGGGCCAACGTCCTGACTTTC,CASTAYSGANVLTF
TRBJ2-3,NA,TRBD2,TRBV6-6,TGTGCCAGCAGGGAAGGACTAGGAGACACAGATACGCAGTATTTT,CASREGLGDTDTQYF
TRBJ2-5,many,TRBD1,TRBV29-1,TGCAGCGTTGAGGGGACAGACCAAGAGACCCAGTACTTC,CSVEGTDQETQYF
TRBJ1-1,NA,NA,TRBV29-1,TGCAGCGTCCTATGGGGTGAAGCTTTCTTT,CSVLWGEAFF
TRBJ2-6,NA,TRBD1,TRBV2,TGTGCCAGCACTAACAGGGGTGCCAACGTCCTGACTTTC,CASTNRGANVLTF
TRBJ2-5,NA,TRBD1,TRBV5-1,TGCGCCAGCAGCTCCCTAGAATACAGGGGACAAGAGACCCAGTACTTC,CASSSLEYRGQETQYF
TRBJ2-3,few,NA,TRBV11-1,TGTGCCAGCGGGGTCGTAGCGGAGACGAGCACAGATACGCAGTATTTT,CASGVVAETSTDTQYF
TRBJ2-5,NA,NA,TRBV6-2/TRBV6-3,TGTGCCAGCAGTTACGGGAGTAAAGAGACCCAGTACTTC,CASSYGSKETQYF
TRBJ2-2,NA,NA,TRBV3-1,TGTGCCAGCAGCCAAGTTGGGCCTCTGGACGGGTCCGGGGAGCTGTTTTTT,CASSQVGPLDGSGELFF
TRBJ1-4,many,NA,TRBV4-1,TGCGCCAGCAGCCAGGATGGAAGATTCGAAAAACTGTTTTTT,CASSQDGRFEKLFF
TRBJ2-1,many,TRBD2,TRBV2,TGTGCCAGCAGTGGCCCAATAGGACTAGCGGCCTACAATGAGCAGTTCTTC,CASSGPIGLAAYNEQFF
TRBJ2-7,few,TRBD2,TRBV12-3/TRBV12-4,TGTGCCAGCAGTTTAAGCGGGGGGTACTCCTACGAGCAGTACTTC,CASSLSGGYSYEQYF
TRBJ2-3,few,NA,TRBV4-2,TGTGCCAGCAGCCAAGAGATCACGCGAGGGGCCGAAACAGATACGCAGTATTTT,CASSQEITRGAETDTQYF
TRBJ2-7,few,NA,TRBV6-2/TRBV6-3,TGTGCCAGCAGTTCCCACCGGCCCGGGGGCGCTTCCTACGAGCAGTACTTC,CASSSHRPGGASYEQYF
TRBJ1-1,few,NA,TRBV29-1,TGCAGCGTGCGGACGGGGCCTGAAGCTTTCTTT,CSVRTGPEAFF